The 25 T cell receptor beta chains given below trace back to one sample, sequenced in a study of CD8+CD57+ T cells in acquired aplastic anemia. TCR beta VDJ and CDR3 profiling used genomic DNA as template. From the reads, TCRdb called clonotypes with MiXCR, one entry per CDR3 protein. The sample comprises about 210,000 distinct CDR3 sequences, 30% to 35% of which are singletons, and 1% to 1.3% rests with the top ten. Sequencing was carried out using sorted CD4+, CD8+, or CD8+CD57+ T cells (not recorded which) from PBMCs. The source is a human donor in good health, serving as a control.

This clonotype was picked up many times. The chain joins TRBV25-1 to TRBJ1-1; tentative D call: TRBD1 (5 bases). The CDR3 has 14 amino acids. The V end lost 7 bases, the J end lost 1 base, and 13 bases lay between the germline ends. Germline V gives CDR1 MGHDK, CDR2 SYGVNS. Here the CDR3 DNA reads TGTGCCAGCATTGAGCAGGGACGGAACACTGAAGCTTTCTTT. This sequence encodes CASIEQGRNTEAFF. The variable domain in full, completed from reference TRBV25-1 and TRBJ1-1, reads EADIYQTPRYLVIGTGKKITLECSQTMGHDKMYWYQQDPGMELHLIHYSYGVNSTEKGDLSSESTVSRIRTEHFPLTLESARPSHTSQYLCASIEQGRNTEAFFGQGTRLTVV.

About this clonotype: This sequence may be a read error, since a much larger clone differs from it by one base. CDR3: CASSFPKIGPGQETQYF. CDR3 in DNA: TGTGCCAGCAGCTTCCCAAAAATAGGACCGGGCCAAGAGACCCAGTACTTC. V gene TRBV11-2 combines with J gene TRBJ2-5; D gene unclear. Per germline, CDR1 SGHAT and CDR2 FQNNGV. The CDR3 length is 17 residues. Deletions cut 3 bases from V and 1 base from J, with 18 bases between.

This clonotype has a count of ten or more. This chain joins TRBV2 and TRBJ1-4; TRBD1 matches 9 bases. The junction had 13 bases not matched to a gene; V was cut back by 7 bases and J by 4 bases. CDR1 is SNHLY and CDR2 is FYNNEI in the germline V gene. The length of the CDR3 is 17 residues. The CDR3 loop is CASTRQGTGRSNEKLFF. As DNA, the CDR3 is TGTGCCAGCACCCGACAGGGGACAGGGCGCAGTAATGAAAAACTGTTTTTT.

This clonotype was counted at least ten times. This rearrangement joins TRBV6-1 to TRBJ1-2; the D is unclear. CDR1 MNHNS and CDR2 SASEGT come from the germline V gene. The V end lost 2 bases, the J end lost 8 bases, and 12 bases lay between the germline ends. CDR3 length: 13 residues. CDR3 amino acids: CASSETDQRGYTF. In nucleotides, the CDR3 is TGTGCCAGCAGTGAAACAGACCAGCGGGGCTACACCTTC.

This clonotype was observed many times. The chain recombines TRBV10-2 with TRBJ2-3; D is uncertain. The germline gives CDR1 WSHSY, CDR2 SAAADI. This CDR3 is 14 amino acids long. V shed 8 bases and J shed 0 bases, with 12 bases lying between them. This chain's CDR3 is CASSDPHSTDTQYF. CDR3 sequence (DNA): TGCGCCAGCTCAGATCCGCACAGCACAGATACGCAGTATTTT.

This chain links TRBV27 with TRBJ2-1, with 9 bases fitting TRBD1. After removal of 2 bases from V and 4 bases from J, the junction contained 3 bases not matched to a gene. CDR3 size: 15 residues. Looked up from germline, CDR1 is MNHEY and CDR2 is SMNVEV (reference sequence). The CDR3 loop reads CASSLTGTGYNEQFF. For the CDR3, the DNA is TGTGCCAGCAGTTTAACCGGGACAGGGTACAATGAGCAGTTCTTC.

The V and J genes are TRBV4-1 and TRBJ2-7; TRBD2 matches 14 bases. The CDR3 loop spans 13 amino acids. Germline CDR1 is MGHRA and CDR2 is YSYEKL. J gave up 4 bases and V 11 bases, and 4 bases lay outside the gene matches. This chain's CDR3 is CAHGTSGGYEQYF. In DNA, the CDR3 is TGCGCCCACGGGACTAGCGGGGGTTACGAGCAGTACTTC.

This clonotype occurred a few times. The gene calls are TRBV5-1 and TRBJ1-4; D unresolved. CDR1 SGHRS and CDR2 YFSETQ come from the germline V gene. This CDR3 contains 16 residues. V lost 1 base, J lost 0 bases, and 10 bases lay in between. DNA for the CDR3: TGCGCCAGCAGCTTGCGGGCATTCGCAACTAATGAAAAACTGTTTTTT. Translating gives CASSLRAFATNEKLFF.

This clonotype was recorded at least ten times. The chain combines TRBV7-2 with TRBJ2-7; TRBD2 aligns across 9 bases. CDR1 and CDR2 (germline): SGHTA, FQGNSA. CDR3 length: 14 residues. With 1 base clipped from V and 9 bases from J, the junction kept 7 bases outside the gene matches. The CDR3 loop reads CASSLGLAGSTQYF. In DNA, the CDR3 is TGTGCCAGCAGCTTAGGGCTAGCGGGATCTACGCAGTACTTC.

The CDR3 DNA reads as TGCGCCAGCAGCCCCCTAGCGGGGGGGTTGGAGACCCAGTACTTC. Its translation is CASSPLAGGLETQYF. The V and J genes are TRBV5-1 and TRBJ2-5; 12 nucleotides align to TRBD2. This CDR3 has 15 residues. With 4 bases clipped from V and 5 bases from J, the junction kept 6 bases outside the gene matches. CDR1 is SGHRS, CDR2 YFSETQ, per germline.

This clonotype was seen more than once but under ten times. DNA for the CDR3: TGTGCCAGCAGCTTAGGTGCCCCCAACACAGATACGCAGTATTTT. Amino acids: CASSLGAPNTDTQYF. The chain couples TRBV7-2 to TRBJ2-3; unclear D gene. The CDR3 consists of 15 residues. V lost 1 base and J 2 bases, leaving 10 bases between the germline ends. CDR1 SGHTA and CDR2 FQGNSA come from the germline V gene.

The V gene is TRBV15, the J gene TRBJ1-6, with 7 nucleotides matching TRBD1. This CDR3 has 15 amino acids. V was pared by 5 bases and J by 7 bases, with 8 bases of the junction left unmatched. The germline gives CDR1 LNHNV, CDR2 YYDKDF (reference sequence). The CDR3 region is CATSARAGGNSPLHF. CDR3 coding DNA: TGTGCCACCAGCGCCCGGGCAGGGGGGAATTCACCCCTCCACTTT.

In this sample, this clonotype turned up a few times. The chain employs TRBV9 and TRBJ2-1, with 11 bases fitting TRBD2. This CDR3 region has 16 residues. Germline trimming cut 0 bases from V and 6 bases from J; bases unmatched to any gene: 5. CDR1 and CDR2 from the germline V gene are SGDLS and YYNGEE. The CDR3 DNA is TGTGCCAGCAGCGTAGCAATAGCGGGAGGGGGCAATGAGCAGTTCTTC. Encoded protein: CASSVAIAGGGNEQFF.

The genes are TRBV19 and TRBJ2-7, with TRBD2 identical over 11 bases. The CDR3 totals 16 residues. V gave up 6 bases and J gave up 4 bases; unmatched junction bases: 11. The germline V gene encodes CDR1 LNHDA and CDR2 SQIVND (reference sequence). The DNA of the CDR3 is TGTGCCAGTAGGGGGGGGACTAGCGGACACTATTACGAGCAGTACTTC. Translating gives CASRGGTSGHYYEQYF.

This clonotype was found a few times. The chain combines TRBV28 with TRBJ1-6; TRBD1 matches 7 bases. CDR1 MDHEN and CDR2 SYDVKM come from the germline V gene. After removal of 7 bases from V and 2 bases from J, the junction contained 5 bases not matched to a gene. The length of the CDR3 is 15 residues. Here the CDR3 reads CASNSGGPYNSPLHF. The CDR3 region has the DNA TGTGCCAGCAACTCAGGGGGACCCTATAATTCACCCCTCCACTTT. The full variable domain, in which reference TRBV28 and TRBJ1-6 provide the parts outside the CDR3, is DVKVTQSSRYLVKRTGEKVFLECVQDMDHENMFWYRQDPGLGLRLIYFSYDVKMKEKGDIPEGYSVSREKKERFSLILESASTNQTSMYLCASNSGGPYNSPLHFGNGTRLTVT.

This clonotype appeared a single time. The chain carries TRBV19 and TRBJ1-1; TRBD1 matches at 8 bases. The CDR3 runs 13 residues. Trimming at V came to 11 bases and at J to 11 bases, leaving 16 bases not matched to a gene. CDR1 LNHDA and CDR2 SQIVND come from the germline V gene (reference sequence). CDR3 in amino acids: CALSGPGGGNAFF. As DNA, the CDR3 is TGTGCCCTCTCTGGGCCAGGGGGCGGTAATGCTTTCTTT.

In this sample, this clonotype turned up many times. The CDR3 DNA reads as TGTGCCAGCAGCCCCCCGGGACTACACGAGCAGTACTTC. Protein: CASSPPGLHEQYF. J is TRBJ2-7 and V is TRBV6-5; 7 bases are shared with TRBD2. Germline CDR1 MNHEY, CDR2 SVGAGI. CDR3 length: 13 residues. V lost 6 bases and J lost 5; bases outside the gene matches: 7.

The chain couples TRBV18 to TRBJ1-4; TRBD1 might be the D (5 bases). Germline V gene data show CDR1 as KGHSH and CDR2 as LQKENI. This CDR3 contains 15 residues. The V end was cut by 2 bases, the J end by 2 bases, with 9 bases between. The DNA of the CDR3 is TGTGCCAGCTCACCAACAGGATCGACTAATGAAAAACTGTTTTTT. Amino acid sequence: CASSPTGSTNEKLFF.

This clonotype occurred many times. The chain carries TRBV4-1 and TRBJ2-7, with 8 bases matching TRBD1. The CDR3 is made up of 15 amino acids. Germline CDR1 MGHRA, CDR2 YSYEKL. V trimming: 7 bases; J trimming: 2 bases; junction bases outside the gene matches: 10. The CDR3 reads CASNPGQGDAYEQYF. In DNA, the CDR3 is TGCGCCAGCAACCCTGGACAGGGTGACGCCTACGAGCAGTACTTC.

This clonotype was seen at least ten times. The chain is built from TRBV2 and TRBJ1-2; no clear D gene. V lost 2 bases and J 3 bases, leaving 7 bases between the germline ends. The V gene's germline CDR1 is SNHLY and CDR2 FYNNEI. The CDR3 is made up of 13 amino acids. The CDR3 protein is CASSEWFDYGYTF. The DNA for the CDR3 is TGTGCCAGCAGTGAATGGTTTGACTATGGCTACACCTTC.

This clonotype has ten or more counts. The rearrangement joins TRBV19 to TRBJ2-1; D not certain. Germline assignment: CDR1 LNHDA and CDR2 SQIVND (reference sequence). This CDR3 has 15 residues. The V and J ends lost 6 bases and 5 bases respectively, with 17 bases between them. The CDR3 spells CASRLSFSIHNEQFF. Here the CDR3 DNA reads TGTGCCAGTAGGTTGTCTTTTTCCATACACAATGAGCAGTTCTTC.

This clonotype was seen ten or more times. The rearrangement links TRBV2 to TRBJ1-5; D perhaps matches TRBD1 (5 bases). Between the trimmed V and J ends, which lost 3 bases and 2 bases, there was a span of 8 bases. CDR1 and CDR2 (germline): SNHLY, FYNNEI. This CDR3 spans 14 amino acids. The CDR3, as DNA: TGTGCCAGCAGTGACAGGGTTGGCAATCAGCCCCAGCATTTT. Its protein product is CASSDRVGNQPQHF.

In its sample, this clonotype was seen many times. V usage is TRBV7-3 and J usage is TRBJ2-3, with 12 positions matching TRBD2. V gave up 5 bases and J gave up 2 bases; unmatched junction bases: 5. This CDR3 region has 16 residues. Germline lookup yields CDR1 SGHTA and CDR2 FQGTGA. The CDR3 DNA reads TGTGCCAGCAGCGACCTAGCGGGGGGGAACACAGATACGCAGTATTTT. Protein: CASSDLAGGNTDTQYF.

Concerning this clonotype: Being one base from a much bigger clone, this may be a read error. The V call is TRBV9, the J call TRBJ1-3; D remains ambiguous. The CDR3 consists of 15 residues. Germline V lookup: CDR1 SGDLS, CDR2 YYNGEE. The CDR3 DNA reads TGTACCAGCAGCGACCGATCAGACTCTGGAAACACCATATATTTT. It is translated as CTSSDRSDSGNTIYF.

Of note for this clonotype: The germline gene is not matched at one end of the junction; a read error may be the cause. The chain carries TRBV3-1 and TRBJ1-1, with 9 bases fitting TRBD1. The CDR3 runs to 15 residues. Per the germline V gene, CDR1 is LGHDT and CDR2 is YNNKEL (reference sequence). This chain's CDR3 is CASSQLGTGNTVAFF. The CDR3 DNA sequence: TGTGCCAGCAGCCAACTCGGGACAGGGAACACTGTAGCTTTCTTT.